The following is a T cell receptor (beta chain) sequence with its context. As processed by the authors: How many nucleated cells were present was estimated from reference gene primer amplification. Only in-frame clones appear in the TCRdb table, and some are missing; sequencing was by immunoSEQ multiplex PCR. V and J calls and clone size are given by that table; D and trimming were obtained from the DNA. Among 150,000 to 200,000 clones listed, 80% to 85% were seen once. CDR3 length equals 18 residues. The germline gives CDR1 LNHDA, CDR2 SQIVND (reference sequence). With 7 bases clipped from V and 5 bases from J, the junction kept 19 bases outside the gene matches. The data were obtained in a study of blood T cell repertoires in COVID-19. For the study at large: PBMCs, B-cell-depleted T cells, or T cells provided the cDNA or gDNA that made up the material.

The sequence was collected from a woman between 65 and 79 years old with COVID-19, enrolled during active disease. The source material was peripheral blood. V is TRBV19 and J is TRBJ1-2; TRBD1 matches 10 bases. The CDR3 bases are TGTGCCAGTACTCCCACCCCCCGGACAGGGGGAGGCTTTTATGGCTACACCTTC. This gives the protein CASTPTPRTGGGFYGYTF.